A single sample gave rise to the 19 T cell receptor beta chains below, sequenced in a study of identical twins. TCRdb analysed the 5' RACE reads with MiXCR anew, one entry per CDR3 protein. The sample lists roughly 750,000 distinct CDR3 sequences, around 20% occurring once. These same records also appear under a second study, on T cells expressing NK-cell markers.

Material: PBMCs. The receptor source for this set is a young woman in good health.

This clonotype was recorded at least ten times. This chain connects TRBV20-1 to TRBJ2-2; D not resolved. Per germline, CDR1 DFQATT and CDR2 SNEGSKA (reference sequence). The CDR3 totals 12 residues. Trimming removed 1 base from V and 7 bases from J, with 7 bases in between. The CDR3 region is CSARVQDGELFF. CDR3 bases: TGCAGTGCTAGAGTTCAGGACGGGGAGCTGTTTTTT.

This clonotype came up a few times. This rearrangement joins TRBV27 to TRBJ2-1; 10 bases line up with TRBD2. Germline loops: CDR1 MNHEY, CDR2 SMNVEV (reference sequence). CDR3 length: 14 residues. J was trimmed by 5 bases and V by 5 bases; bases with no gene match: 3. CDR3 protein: CASSVLAGDNEQFF. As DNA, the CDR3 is TGTGCCAGCAGTGTCCTAGCGGGGGACAATGAGCAGTTCTTC.

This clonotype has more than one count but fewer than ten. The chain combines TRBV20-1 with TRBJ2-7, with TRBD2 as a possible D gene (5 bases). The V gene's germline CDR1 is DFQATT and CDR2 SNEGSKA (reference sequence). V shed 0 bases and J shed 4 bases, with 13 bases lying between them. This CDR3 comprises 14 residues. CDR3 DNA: TGCAGTGCTAGAGACCGTAACCGGGGTTACGAGCAGTACTTC. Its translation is CSARDRNRGYEQYF.

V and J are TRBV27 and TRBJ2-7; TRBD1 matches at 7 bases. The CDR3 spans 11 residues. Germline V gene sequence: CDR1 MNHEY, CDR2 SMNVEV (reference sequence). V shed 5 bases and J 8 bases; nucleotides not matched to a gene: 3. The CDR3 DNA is TGTGCCAGCAGTGAACAGGGGCAGCAGTACTTC. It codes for CASSEQGQQYF.

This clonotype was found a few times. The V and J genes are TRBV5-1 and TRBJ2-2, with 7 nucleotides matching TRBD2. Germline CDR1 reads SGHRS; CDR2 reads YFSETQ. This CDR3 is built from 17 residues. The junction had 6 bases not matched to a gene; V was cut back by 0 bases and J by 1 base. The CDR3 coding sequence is TGCGCCAGCAGCTTGGCCCCGATAGCGGGGAACACCGGGGAGCTGTTTTTT. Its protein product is CASSLAPIAGNTGELFF.

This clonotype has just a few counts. The DNA of the CDR3 is TGCAGTGGGGGGGGTACTAACTATGGCTACACCTTC. Its translation is CSGGGTNYGYTF. The V and J genes are TRBV20-1 and TRBJ1-2, with D perhaps matching TRBD1 (5 bases). V was trimmed by 7 bases and J by 0 bases, leaving 9 bases between them. The CDR3 spans 12 residues. Germline V gives CDR1 DFQATT, CDR2 SNEGSKA (reference sequence).

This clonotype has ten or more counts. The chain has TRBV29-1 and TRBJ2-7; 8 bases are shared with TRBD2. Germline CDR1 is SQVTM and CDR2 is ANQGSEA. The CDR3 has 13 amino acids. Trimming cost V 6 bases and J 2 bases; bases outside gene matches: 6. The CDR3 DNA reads TGCAGCGTCCCCGGGGGGGGCGCCTACGAGCAGTACTTC. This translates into CSVPGGGAYEQYF.

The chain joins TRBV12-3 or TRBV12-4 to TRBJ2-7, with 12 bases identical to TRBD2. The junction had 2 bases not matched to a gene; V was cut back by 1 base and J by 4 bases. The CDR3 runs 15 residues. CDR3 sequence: CASSLVGLAGYEQYF. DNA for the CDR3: TGTGCCAGCAGTTTAGTTGGACTAGCGGGATACGAGCAGTACTTC.

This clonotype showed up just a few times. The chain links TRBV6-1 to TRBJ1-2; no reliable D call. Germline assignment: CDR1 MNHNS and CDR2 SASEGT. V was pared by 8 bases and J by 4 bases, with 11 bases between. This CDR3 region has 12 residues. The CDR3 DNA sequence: TGTGCCAGCTTGACTATGTCCTATGGCTACACCTTC. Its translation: CASLTMSYGYTF.

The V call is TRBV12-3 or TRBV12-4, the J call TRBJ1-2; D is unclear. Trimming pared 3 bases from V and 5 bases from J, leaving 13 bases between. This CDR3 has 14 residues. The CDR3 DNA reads TGTGCCAGCAGTTTGGTTGACGCGGGATATGGCTACACCTTC. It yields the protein CASSLVDAGYGYTF.

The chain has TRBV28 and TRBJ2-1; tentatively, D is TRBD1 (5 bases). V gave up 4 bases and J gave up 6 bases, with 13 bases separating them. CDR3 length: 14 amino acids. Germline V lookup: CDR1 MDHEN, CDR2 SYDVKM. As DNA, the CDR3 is TGTGCCAGCAGTTCCCGGAACCAGGGCAATGAGCAGTTCTTC. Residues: CASSSRNQGNEQFF.

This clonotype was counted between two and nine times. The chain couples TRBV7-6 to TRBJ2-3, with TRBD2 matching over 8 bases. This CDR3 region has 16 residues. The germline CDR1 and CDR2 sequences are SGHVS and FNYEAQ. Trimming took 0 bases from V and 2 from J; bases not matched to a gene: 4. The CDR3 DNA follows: TGTGCCAGCAGCTTAGCTCCGGGGGGGTCCACAGATACGCAGTATTTT. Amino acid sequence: CASSLAPGGSTDTQYF.

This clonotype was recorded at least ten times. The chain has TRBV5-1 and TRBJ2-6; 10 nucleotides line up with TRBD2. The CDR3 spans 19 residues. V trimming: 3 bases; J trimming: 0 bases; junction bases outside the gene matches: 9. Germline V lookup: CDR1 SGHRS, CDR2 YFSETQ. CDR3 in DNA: TGCGCCAGCAGCTGGGGGACTAGCGCCTCCTTCTCTGGGGCCAACGTCCTGACTTTC. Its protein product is CASSWGTSASFSGANVLTF.

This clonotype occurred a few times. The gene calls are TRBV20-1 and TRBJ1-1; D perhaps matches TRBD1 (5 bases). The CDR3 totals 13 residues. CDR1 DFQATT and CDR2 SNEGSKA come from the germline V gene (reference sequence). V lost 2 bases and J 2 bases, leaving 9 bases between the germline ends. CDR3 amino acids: CSARWGRNTEAFF. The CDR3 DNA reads TGCAGTGCTAGATGGGGGAGAAACACTGAAGCTTTCTTT.

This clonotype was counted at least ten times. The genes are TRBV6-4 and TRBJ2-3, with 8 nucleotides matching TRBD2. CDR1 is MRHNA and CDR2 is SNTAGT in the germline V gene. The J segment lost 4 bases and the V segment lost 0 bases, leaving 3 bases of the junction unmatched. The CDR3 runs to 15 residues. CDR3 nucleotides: TGTGCCAGCAGTGACTCGACGGGGGGGCCAGATACGCAGTATTTT. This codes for CASSDSTGGPDTQYF.

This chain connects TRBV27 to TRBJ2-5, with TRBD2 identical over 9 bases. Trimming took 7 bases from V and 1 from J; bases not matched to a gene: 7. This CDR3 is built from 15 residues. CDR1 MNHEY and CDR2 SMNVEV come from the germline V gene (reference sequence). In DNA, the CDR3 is TGTGCCAGCACCTCCGCGGGGGGGCCCCAAGAGACCCAGTACTTC. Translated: CASTSAGGPQETQYF.

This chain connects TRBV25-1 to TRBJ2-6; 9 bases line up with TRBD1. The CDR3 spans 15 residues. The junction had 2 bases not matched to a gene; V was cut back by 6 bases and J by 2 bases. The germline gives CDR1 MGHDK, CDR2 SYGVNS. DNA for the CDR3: TGTGCCAGCAGGCGGGACAGGGCTGGGGCCAACGTCCTGACTTTC. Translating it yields CASRRDRAGANVLTF. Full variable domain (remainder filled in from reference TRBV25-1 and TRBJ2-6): EADIYQTPRYLVIGTGKKITLECSQTMGHDKMYWYQQDPGMELHLIHYSYGVNSTEKGDLSSESTVSRIRTEHFPLTLESARPSHTSQYLCASRRDRAGANVLTFGAGSRLTVL.

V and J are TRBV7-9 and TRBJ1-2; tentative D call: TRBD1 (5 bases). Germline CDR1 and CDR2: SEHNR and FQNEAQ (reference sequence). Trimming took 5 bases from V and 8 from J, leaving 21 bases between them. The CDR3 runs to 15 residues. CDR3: CASSPRDGPIRGYTF. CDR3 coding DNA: TGTGCCAGCAGCCCACGGGACGGACCGATTCGGGGCTACACCTTC.

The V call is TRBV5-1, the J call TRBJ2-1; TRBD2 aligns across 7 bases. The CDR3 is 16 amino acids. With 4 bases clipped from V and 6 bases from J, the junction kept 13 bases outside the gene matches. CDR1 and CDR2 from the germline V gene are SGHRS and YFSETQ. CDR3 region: CASSPSWGGYPNEQFF. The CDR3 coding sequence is TGCGCCAGCAGCCCTTCGTGGGGGGGGTACCCCAATGAGCAGTTCTTC. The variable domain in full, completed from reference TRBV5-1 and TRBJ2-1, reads KAGVTQTPRYLIKTRGQQVTLSCSPISGHRSVSWYQQTPGQGLQFLFEYFSETQRNKGNFPGRFSGRQFSNSRSEMNVSTLELGDSALYLCASSPSWGGYPNEQFFGPGTRLTVL.